These 27 T cell receptor beta chains were all obtained from the same sample, sequenced in a study of technical replicates of blood from a few donors. The table came from immunoSEQ multiplex PCR; TCRdb's copy has only in-frame clones and leaves some out. In the table there are fewer than 95,000 clones, about 91% of which are singletons. Sequenced input: T cells isolated from PBMCs. These TCRs come from a human donor in good health.

This chain connects TRBV9 to TRBJ2-6, with D unresolved. The CDR3 spans 16 residues. Trimming took 3 bases from V and 3 from J, leaving 13 bases between them. Germline CDR1 reads SGDLS; CDR2 reads YYNGEE. The CDR3 sequence: CASSGILHSGANVLTF. CDR3 in DNA: TGTGCCAGCAGCGGCATCCTCCATAGTGGGGCCAACGTCCTGACTTTC.

J is TRBJ1-4 and V is TRBV9; tentatively, D is TRBD1 (5 bases). Between the trimmed V and J ends, which lost 2 bases and 8 bases, there was a span of 16 bases. This CDR3 contains 15 residues. Germline V lookup: CDR1 SGDLS, CDR2 YYNGEE. For the CDR3, the DNA is TGTGCCAGCAGCGTGGGGGACGCGGGGGTGGAAAAACTGTTTTTT. Translated: CASSVGDAGVEKLFF.

The chain has TRBV18 and TRBJ2-3; 8 bases are a match to TRBD2. V was clipped by 0 bases and J by 8 bases; unmatched bases: 10. The CDR3 spans 16 residues. The germline V gene has CDR1 KGHSH and CDR2 LQKENI. The DNA for the CDR3 is TGTGCCAGCTCACCACCGGGCAGCGGGAGAGGAGTTACGCAGTATTTT. Protein product: CASSPPGSGRGVTQYF. The full variable domain, rest sourced from reference TRBV18 and TRBJ2-3, is NAGVMQNPRHLVRRRGQEARLRCSPMKGHSHVYWYRQLPEEGLKFMVYLQKENIIDESGMPKERFSAEFPKEGPSILRIQQVVRGDSAAYFCASSPPGSGRGVTQYFGPGTRLTVL.

This chain joins TRBV11-3 and TRBJ2-3; tentatively, D is TRBD1 (6 bases). V lost 4 bases and J 0 bases, leaving 14 bases between the germline ends. The germline gives CDR1 SGHNT, CDR2 YENEEA. The CDR3 has 16 residues. This CDR3 reads CASSSSRQGSTDTQYF. The CDR3 DNA reads TGTGCCAGCAGCTCATCCCGGCAGGGGAGCACAGATACGCAGTATTTT.

The CDR3 region is CASSSSTSGRTDTQYF. The CDR3 DNA reads as TGCGCCAGCAGCTCATCGACTAGCGGGAGAACAGATACGCAGTATTTT. The chain joins TRBV5-1 to TRBJ2-3; 12 bases are a match to TRBD2. CDR1 SGHRS and CDR2 YFSETQ come from the germline V gene. The CDR3 contains 16 residues. V dropped 3 bases and J dropped 3; count of bases not matched to a gene: 5.

This chain connects TRBV2 to TRBJ2-5; 8 positions agree with TRBD2. There are 15 residues in the CDR3. Germline trimming cut 2 bases from V and 2 bases from J; bases unmatched to any gene: 4. Looked up from germline, CDR1 is SNHLY and CDR2 is FYNNEI. The CDR3 is CASSEWGGGQETQYF. In DNA, the CDR3 is TGTGCCAGCAGTGAATGGGGCGGGGGGCAAGAGACCCAGTACTTC.

CDR3 nucleotides: TGTGCCAGCAGCCGGGGACTAGCGGGTGAGCAGTTCTTC. Amino acid sequence: CASSRGLAGEQFF. This chain uses TRBV6-6 with TRBJ2-1; the match to TRBD2 covers 12 bases. V lost 6 bases to trimming and J lost 9 bases; unmatched junction nucleotides: 3. The CDR3 has 13 residues. Germline V gives CDR1 MNHNY, CDR2 SVGAGI (reference sequence).

This chain uses TRBV25-1 with TRBJ1-5; D is unresolved. This CDR3 comprises 15 residues. With 6 bases removed from V and 0 bases from J, the gap between germline ends came to 12 bases. Per the germline V gene, CDR1 is MGHDK and CDR2 is SYGVNS. CDR3 coding DNA: TGTGCCAGCAGGGGCCCAGGTGATAGCAATCAGCCCCAGCATTTT. Amino acids: CASRGPGDSNQPQHF. Drawing the rest from reference TRBV25-1 and TRBJ1-5, the complete variable domain is EADIYQTPRYLVIGTGKKITLECSQTMGHDKMYWYQQDPGMELHLIHYSYGVNSTEKGDLSSESTVSRIRTEHFPLTLESARPSHTSQYLCASRGPGDSNQPQHFGDGTRLSIL.

The V gene is TRBV10-3, the J gene TRBJ2-3, with 13 bases matching TRBD2. V lost 4 bases, J lost 3 bases, and 13 bases stayed unmatched. The CDR3 sequence is 19 residues long. In germline, CDR1 is ENHRY, CDR2 SYGVKD. CDR3 bases: TGTGCCATCAGTGGCTGGGGACTAGCGGGACCTAGGAAAACAGATACGCAGTATTTT. It specifies CAISGWGLAGPRKTDTQYF.

The chain combines TRBV29-1 with TRBJ2-5; 7 bases map to TRBD1. The CDR3 is made up of 13 amino acids. V lost 2 bases and J lost 2; bases outside the gene matches: 2. In germline, CDR1 is SQVTM, CDR2 ANQGSEA. The CDR3 sequence: CSVEWTGQETQYF. In DNA form, the CDR3 reads TGCAGCGTTGAATGGACAGGACAAGAGACCCAGTACTTC.

The chain couples TRBV5-1 to TRBJ2-5; TRBD1 agrees at 7 bases. V dropped 3 bases and J dropped 5; count of bases not matched to a gene: 10. CDR3 length: 15 residues. Germline CDR1 reads SGHRS; CDR2 reads YFSETQ. The CDR3 is CASSSAGTAVETQYF. The CDR3, as DNA: TGCGCCAGCAGCTCTGCTGGGACAGCGGTGGAGACCCAGTACTTC.

V and J are TRBV5-1 and TRBJ2-3, with no clear D. Germline V gene lookup returns CDR1 SGHRS and CDR2 YFSETQ. The germline V and J ends were trimmed by 1 base and 0 bases, with 6 bases remaining between them. The CDR3 contains 14 residues. CDR3 region: CASSLFLSTDTQYF. The CDR3 coding sequence is TGCGCCAGCAGCTTGTTCTTAAGCACAGATACGCAGTATTTT.

This rearrangement joins TRBV28 to TRBJ2-7; 10 bases agree with TRBD2. Germline assignment: CDR1 MDHEN and CDR2 SYDVKM. This CDR3 spans 20 amino acids. The V segment lost 1 base and the J segment 4 bases; nucleotides outside the gene matches: 19. This CDR3 reads CASSLFPLAGVPTWTYEQYF. In DNA, the CDR3 is TGTGCCAGCAGTTTATTCCCGCTAGCGGGAGTGCCTACCTGGACTTACGAGCAGTACTTC. Combining the CDR3 with reference TRBV28 and TRBJ2-7 gives the whole variable domain DVKVTQSSRYLVKRTGEKVFLECVQDMDHENMFWYRQDPGLGLRLIYFSYDVKMKEKGDIPEGYSVSREKKERFSLILESASTNQTSMYLCASSLFPLAGVPTWTYEQYFGPGTRLTVT.

This chain's CDR3 is CASSPEGQHTNTQYF. The CDR3 region has the DNA TGTGCCAGCAGCCCGGAGGGACAGCACACGAATACGCAGTATTTT. The chain uses TRBV4-2 and TRBJ2-3; a possible D gene is TRBD1 (7 bases). The CDR3 runs 15 residues. Looked up from germline, CDR1 is LGHNA and CDR2 is YNFKEQ. The ends were cut back, 4 bases at V and 7 bases at J, with 18 bases in the middle.

The V and J genes are TRBV6-1 and TRBJ2-5; TRBD1 is a possible D gene (6 bases). Germline CDR1 reads MNHNS; CDR2 reads SASEGT. The CDR3 sequence is 14 residues long. V lost 4 bases, J lost 2 bases, and 11 bases lay in between. CDR3 amino acids: CASSVGAVQETQYF. In DNA, the CDR3 is TGTGCCAGCAGTGTGGGGGCGGTTCAAGAGACCCAGTACTTC.

The rearrangement uses TRBV15 and TRBJ2-5; D unclear. CDR1 and CDR2 from the germline V gene are LNHNV and YYDKDF (reference sequence). The CDR3 has 12 residues. The V and J ends lost 5 bases and 7 bases respectively, with 11 bases between them. The CDR3 bases are TGTGCCACCAGCTTAAGCGTCGGGACCCAGTACTTC. Encoded protein: CATSLSVGTQYF. Using reference TRBV15 and TRBJ2-5 for the parts outside the CDR3, the full variable domain is DAMVIQNPRYQVTQFGKPVTLSCSQTLNHNVMYWYQQKSSQAPKLLFHYYDKDFNNEADTPDNFQSRRPNTSFCFLDIRSPGLGDTAMYLCATSLSVGTQYFGPGTRLLVL.

The chain joins TRBV4-1 to TRBJ2-7; D is possibly TRBD1 (5 bases). CDR3 length: 15 residues. V lost 4 bases and J lost 0, with 13 bases in between. Germline-derived CDR1 and CDR2 are MGHRA and YSYEKL. The chain's CDR3 is CASSLEGQSSYEQYF. CDR3 sequence (DNA): TGCGCCAGCAGCCTAGAAGGACAAAGCTCCTACGAGCAGTACTTC.

The rearrangement uses TRBV5-1 and TRBJ2-1, with D perhaps TRBD2 (6 bases). The CDR3 length is 14 residues. The V end lost 4 bases, the J end lost 6 bases, and 14 bases lay between the germline ends. CDR1 and CDR2 from the germline V gene are SGHRS and YFSETQ. The CDR3 nucleotides read TGCGCCAGCAGCCCATCGGCTAGCGTCAATGAGCAGTTCTTC. Translating gives CASSPSASVNEQFF.

The J gene is TRBJ1-1, the V gene TRBV6-6; 7 bases match TRBD1. The germline V gene encodes CDR1 MNHNY and CDR2 SVGAGI (reference sequence). This CDR3 has 15 amino acids. The V segment lost 5 bases and the J segment 1 base; nucleotides outside the gene matches: 7. CDR3 amino acids: CASSRAGGANTEAFF. The CDR3 DNA follows: TGTGCCAGCAGTCGGGCAGGGGGAGCGAACACTGAAGCTTTCTTT.

The V and J genes are TRBV5-8 and TRBJ1-1; 7 bases align to TRBD1. V gave up 2 bases and J gave up 4 bases; unmatched junction bases: 8. CDR1 is SGHTS, CDR2 YDEGEE, per germline. This CDR3 region has 15 residues. The DNA for the CDR3 is TGTGCCAGCAGCTTTCACAGGGGACGGGCCACTGAAGCTTTCTTT. Protein sequence: CASSFHRGRATEAFF.

This chain connects TRBV6-6 to TRBJ2-7; weak D call: TRBD2 (6 bases). Trimming shortened V by 0 bases and J by 7 bases, and 10 bases separated the two germline ends. The CDR3 is made up of 13 amino acids. Germline V CDR1 and CDR2: MNHNY, SVGAGI (reference sequence). CDR3 sequence: CASSYSKLAEQYF. The CDR3 DNA reads TGTGCCAGCAGTTACTCGAAGCTAGCGGAGCAGTACTTC.

This clone was observed a few times. The chain couples TRBV27 to TRBJ1-1, with 8 bases lining up with TRBD1. In germline, CDR1 is MNHEY, CDR2 SMNVEV (reference sequence). The CDR3 is made up of 14 amino acids. Unmatched junction bases numbered 11, after V lost 6 bases and J lost 8 bases. The CDR3: CASRTLQGGIEAFF. For the CDR3, the DNA is TGTGCCAGCAGGACTTTACAGGGGGGGATCGAAGCTTTCTTT.

The chain links TRBV5-1 to TRBJ2-7; D remains ambiguous. There are 14 residues in the CDR3. Germline CDR1 SGHRS, CDR2 YFSETQ. V shed 0 bases and J shed 1 base, with 8 bases lying between them. The CDR3 coding sequence is TGCGCCAGCAGCTTGGATTACGGTTCCTACGAGCAGTACTTC. Amino acid sequence: CASSLDYGSYEQYF.

The CDR3 nucleotides read TGTGCCAGCAGCCAAAAGGGACAGGGGGTAGAGACCCAGTACTTC. Protein sequence: CASSQKGQGVETQYF. This chain uses TRBV7-9 with TRBJ2-5; TRBD1 matches at 11 bases. V shed 5 bases, J shed 4 bases, and the junction held 6 bases outside the gene matches. Per the germline V gene, CDR1 is SEHNR and CDR2 is FQNEAQ (reference sequence). This CDR3 spans 15 amino acids.

The CDR3 DNA follows: TGTGCCAGCAGCCAAGATAGCGCGGCGCAGTTCTTC. Its translation: CASSQDSAAQFF. The chain has TRBV14 and TRBJ2-1; TRBD2 is a possible D gene (5 bases). The CDR3 is made up of 12 amino acids. V dropped 0 bases and J dropped 12 bases, with 9 bases sitting between them. Germline values: CDR1 SGHDN, CDR2 FVKESK.

The V call is TRBV25-1, the J call TRBJ1-2; D gene unclear. CDR3 size: 15 residues. Trimming left V 1 base short and J 5 bases short, with 14 bases between. The germline CDR1 and CDR2 sequences are MGHDK and SYGVNS. The CDR3 loop is CASSEFKNTPYGYTF. For the CDR3, the DNA is TGTGCCAGCAGTGAATTTAAAAACACCCCTTATGGCTACACCTTC.

V gene TRBV11-2 combines with J gene TRBJ1-1, with TRBD1 as a possible D gene (5 bases). This CDR3 is built from 14 residues. Germline lookup yields CDR1 SGHAT and CDR2 FQNNGV. Trimming cost V 3 bases and J 4 bases, with 12 bases left between them. CDR3 coding DNA: TGTGCCAGCAGCTTTTCAGGGAGGGTCACTGAAGCTTTCTTT. Its translation is CASSFSGRVTEAFF.